These 22 T cell receptor beta chains were all obtained from the same sample, sequenced in a study of OX40 agonist ivuxolimab in advanced cancers. This table comes from immunoSEQ multiplex PCR, and its TCRdb copy is limited to in-frame clones, with some not included. This table has tens of thousands of clones, approximately 89% appearing once. The source was CD4+ or CD8+ T cells sorted from blood, collected in a trial of the OX40 agonist ivuxolimab. The receptor set was obtained from an adult with an advanced solid tumor such as melanoma, head and neck, liver or kidney cancer.

The chain couples TRBV11-3 to TRBJ2-1; D gene ambiguous. The CDR3 covers 13 residues. The V and J ends lost 0 bases and 9 bases respectively, with 9 bases between them. The germline gives CDR1 SGHNT, CDR2 YENEEA. Written as DNA, the CDR3 is TGTGCCAGCAGCTTAGAACGTCCGCGTGAGCAGTTCTTC. Translating it yields CASSLERPREQFF.

V gene TRBV29-1 combines with J gene TRBJ2-1; TRBD2 is a possible D gene (6 bases). Germline CDR1 SQVTM, CDR2 ANQGSEA. Trimming stripped 4 bases from V and 8 bases from J, with 18 bases between. The CDR3 is made up of 14 amino acids. Here the CDR3 DNA reads TGCAGCGTTGCCGGGACCAGGGACTTATATGAGCAGTTCTTC. Translating it yields CSVAGTRDLYEQFF.

The V gene is TRBV7-3, the J gene TRBJ2-6; TRBD1 aligns across 9 bases. The CDR3 runs to 15 residues. Germline V lookup: CDR1 SGHTA, CDR2 FQGTGA. V lost 5 bases, J lost 4 bases, and 3 bases stayed unmatched. The CDR3 nucleotides read TGTGCCAGCAGCCCACAGGGGGCAGGGGCCAACGTCCTGACTTTC. It translates to CASSPQGAGANVLTF.

This clone was detected only a few times. This chain links TRBV4-1 with TRBJ2-3; D perhaps matches TRBD2 (6 bases). CDR1 and CDR2 (germline): MGHRA, YSYEKL. This CDR3 region has 14 residues. V was clipped by 6 bases and J by 0 bases, with 10 bases between them. The CDR3 DNA is TGCGCCAGCAGACTAGCATCTAGCACAGATACGCAGTATTTT. Its protein product is CASRLASSTDTQYF.

The chain combines TRBV6-5 with TRBJ2-3; D gene unclear. CDR1 is MNHEY and CDR2 is SVGAGI in the germline V gene. Trimming shortened V by 2 bases and J by 3 bases, and 9 bases separated the two germline ends. The CDR3 contains 14 residues. The CDR3 is CASSYGADTDTQYF. The CDR3 nucleotides are TGTGCCAGCAGTTACGGTGCGGATACAGATACGCAGTATTTT.

This rearrangement joins TRBV6-5 to TRBJ2-3, with TRBD1 matching over 7 bases. Germline CDR1 is MNHEY and CDR2 is SVGAGI. After removal of 6 bases from V and 2 bases from J, the junction contained 8 bases not matched to a gene. The CDR3 length is 15 residues. The CDR3 nucleotides are TGTGCCAGCAGACCCGGGACAGAAAACACAGATACGCAGTATTTT. Its protein product is CASRPGTENTDTQYF.

This clone was picked up a small number of times. The rearrangement uses TRBV29-1 and TRBJ1-1, with D uncertain. The V end lost 4 bases, the J end lost 1 base, and 4 bases lay between the germline ends. Germline assignment: CDR1 SQVTM and CDR2 ANQGSEA. This CDR3 spans 11 amino acids. The CDR3 DNA is TGCAGCGTTGCTCGGAACACTGAAGCTTTCTTT. It translates to CSVARNTEAFF.

The chain recombines TRBV6-5 with TRBJ1-5; D gene unclear. This CDR3 has 15 amino acids. The germline V gene has CDR1 MNHEY and CDR2 SVGAGI. Between the trimmed V and J ends, which lost 0 bases and 4 bases, there was a span of 10 bases. CDR3 region: CASSYSTDRNQPQHF. The CDR3 DNA is TGTGCCAGCAGTTACTCGACGGATAGAAATCAGCCCCAGCATTTT.

The chain uses TRBV28 and TRBJ1-3; weak D call: TRBD1 (5 bases). The length of the CDR3 is 14 residues. V was cut by 6 bases and J by 9 bases, with 18 bases left in between. The germline V gene encodes CDR1 MDHEN and CDR2 SYDVKM. The chain's CDR3 is CASRQWQEGSTIYF. The CDR3 nucleotides are TGTGCCAGCAGACAGTGGCAGGAGGGGAGCACCATATATTTT.

The chain has TRBV19 and TRBJ2-2, with D possibly TRBD2 on 7 matching bases. The germline gives CDR1 LNHDA, CDR2 SQIVND (reference sequence). V lost 6 bases, J lost 0 bases, and 11 bases lay in between. CDR3 length: 15 amino acids. For the CDR3, the DNA is TGTGCCAGTAGAGGGGGGGAGACGAACACCGGGGAGCTGTTTTTT. Protein sequence: CASRGGETNTGELFF.

CDR3 in amino acids: CASSERGDQPQHF. The CDR3 nucleotides read TGTGCCAGCAGTGAAAGGGGGGATCAGCCCCAGCATTTT. This chain links TRBV6-1 with TRBJ1-5; a possible D gene is TRBD1 (6 bases). V lost 2 bases and J 5 bases, leaving 7 bases between the germline ends. CDR1 is MNHNS and CDR2 is SASEGT in the germline V gene. This CDR3 is built from 13 residues.

The chain joins TRBV27 to TRBJ1-5; no firm D call. V dropped 11 bases and J dropped 2 bases, with 4 bases sitting between them. This CDR3 has 10 amino acids. Germline CDR1 is MNHEY and CDR2 is SMNVEV (reference sequence). The CDR3 region is CACGNQPQHF. In nucleotides, the CDR3 is TGTGCCTGTGGCAATCAGCCCCAGCATTTT.

The V and J genes are TRBV6-5 and TRBJ2-3, with no clear D. Germline CDR1 is MNHEY and CDR2 is SVGAGI. Trimming stripped 6 bases from V and 1 base from J, with 11 bases between. The CDR3 runs to 14 residues. CDR3 coding DNA: TGTGCCAGCAGCCCGAATGCGGGCACAGATACGCAGTATTTT. As protein: CASSPNAGTDTQYF.

This clone turned up a few times. The J gene is TRBJ1-1, the V gene TRBV11-2; the match to TRBD1 covers 7 bases. Germline V gives CDR1 SGHAT, CDR2 FQNNGV. The CDR3 has 15 amino acids. With 3 bases clipped from V and 6 bases from J, the junction kept 10 bases outside the gene matches. As DNA, the CDR3 is TGTGCCAGCAGCTTGCAGGGGGGTAACTACGCTGAAGCTTTCTTT. Translated, it gives CASSLQGGNYAEAFF.

The count of this clone is one. This chain uses TRBV6-6 with TRBJ2-3; 10 bases are shared with TRBD1. CDR3 length: 16 amino acids. The germline gives CDR1 MNHNY, CDR2 SVGAGI (reference sequence). Trimming removed 6 bases from V and 2 bases from J; junction bases left unmatched: 8. The CDR3 DNA reads as TGTGCCAGCAGCCCCGGGACAGGGGATGTCACAGATACGCAGTATTTT. Translating gives CASSPGTGDVTDTQYF.

The rearrangement joins TRBV27 to TRBJ2-1; 8 bases fit TRBD1. V trimming: 3 bases; J trimming: 0 bases; junction bases outside the gene matches: 4. The CDR3 runs 16 residues. CDR1 is MNHEY, CDR2 SMNVEV, per germline (reference sequence). CDR3 DNA sequence: TGTGCCAGCAGTTTGACAGGGGACCACTCCTACAATGAGCAGTTCTTC. Translating it yields CASSLTGDHSYNEQFF.

This rearrangement joins TRBV28 to TRBJ2-7, with 12 bases matching TRBD1. V lost 7 bases, J lost 7 bases, and 8 bases stayed unmatched. This CDR3 contains 14 residues. From germline, CDR1 is MDHEN and CDR2 SYDVKM. CDR3 coding DNA: TGTGCCAGCACCGGGGACAGGGGGCCGAGGGAGCAGTACTTC. As protein: CASTGDRGPREQYF.

The rearrangement uses TRBV29-1 and TRBJ1-2; D is unresolved. Trimming removed 0 bases from V and 4 bases from J, with 6 bases in between. The V gene's germline CDR1 is SQVTM and CDR2 ANQGSEA. CDR3 length: 12 residues. The CDR3 reads CSVEEHSYGYTF. CDR3 sequence (DNA): TGCAGCGTTGAAGAACACAGCTATGGCTACACCTTC.

This clone was found once. The CDR3, as DNA: TGTGCCACCAGTAAACCTAGCGGGAGGGACTCCTACGAGCAGTACTTC. It encodes CATSKPSGRDSYEQYF. This chain links TRBV15 with TRBJ2-7, with TRBD2 matching over 12 bases. The CDR3 consists of 16 residues. Germline CDR1 and CDR2: LNHNV and YYDKDF (reference sequence). The trim removed 6 bases at V and 0 bases at J, leaving 6 bases unmatched.

The chain links TRBV18 to TRBJ1-1, with D hard to call. The germline gives CDR1 KGHSH, CDR2 LQKENI. The CDR3 spans 14 residues. Trimming pared 4 bases from V and 2 bases from J, leaving 11 bases between. CDR3: CASSLSGANTEAFF. The CDR3, as DNA: TGTGCCAGCTCACTATCCGGAGCAAACACTGAAGCTTTCTTT.

This chain uses TRBV4-3 with TRBJ1-5, with D maybe TRBD1 (5 bases). The CDR3 loop spans 15 amino acids. The germline V gene encodes CDR1 LGHNA and CDR2 YSLEER. V was trimmed by 3 bases and J by 5 bases, leaving 14 bases between them. For the CDR3, the DNA is TGCGCCAGCAGCCAGGACCGGGACGGCTATCAGCCCCAGCATTTT. Translation gives CASSQDRDGYQPQHF.

The chain recombines TRBV28 with TRBJ2-3; the match to TRBD2 covers 7 bases. Germline trimming cut 7 bases from V and 4 bases from J; bases unmatched to any gene: 11. Germline assignment: CDR1 MDHEN and CDR2 SYDVKM. The CDR3 consists of 15 residues. Written as DNA, the CDR3 is TGTGCCAGCAATCCCCTGCAGGCGGGAGCAGATACGCAGTATTTT. Translated, it gives CASNPLQAGADTQYF.